This TCR beta chain was captured in a study of blood T cell repertoires in COVID-19. Looking at the study overall: COVID-19 samples from acute and convalescent phases originated in the United States, Italy and Spain.

Source study methods: Estimates of nucleated cell counts were drawn from the amplification of reference gene primers. Some clones are missing from TCRdb's copy, which holds only in-frame ones; the method was immunoSEQ multiplex PCR. Clonal size and the V and J genes are those of that table, whereas D and trimming came from the DNA. Altogether 270,000 or so clones are present, roughly 90% being singletons, with the ten largest covering about 3%. The CDR3 is 16 amino acids. Germline CDR1 is SGDLS and CDR2 is YYNGEE. V shed 2 bases, J shed 10 bases, and the junction held 11 bases outside the gene matches.

The chain combines TRBV9 with TRBJ2-1, with 11 bases identical to TRBD2. The sequence was collected from a woman in her twenties or thirties with active or convalescent COVID-19. What was sequenced was peripheral blood. CDR3 in DNA: TGTGCCAGCAGCGTCCATAGCGGGGGGGCCACTCGGGAGCAGTTCTTC. This codes for CASSVHSGGATREQFF.